The entry that follows covers one T cell receptor beta chain sequence. The sample comes from a study of blood T cell repertoires in COVID-19. Method: immunoSEQ multiplex PCR; TCRdb's copy keeps in-frame clones and lacks some. The repertoire holds 150,000 or so clones, with 85% to 90% as singletons. Sequences were obtained from peripheral blood. The receptor's source is a woman aged 55 to 70 with acute or convalescent COVID-19.

The CDR3 is CASSLMGARNTEAFF. The CDR3, as DNA: TGCGCCAGCAGCTTGATGGGGGCCCGGAACACTGAAGCTTTCTTT. The V gene is TRBV5-1, the J gene TRBJ1-1, with D possibly TRBD1 on 6 matching bases. Deletions cut 1 base from V and 1 base from J, with 11 bases between. Looked up from germline, CDR1 is SGHRS and CDR2 is YFSETQ. The CDR3 is 15 amino acids. Supplemented by reference TRBV5-1 and TRBJ1-1, the full variable domain reads KAGVTQTPRYLIKTRGQQVTLSCSPISGHRSVSWYQQTPGQGLQFLFEYFSETQRNKGNFPGRFSGRQFSNSRSEMNVSTLELGDSALYLCASSLMGARNTEAFFGQGTRLTVV.